This TCR beta chain was profiled in a study of T cell responses to AZD1222 COVID-19 vaccine listed by TCRdb under 2021. At the level of the whole study: AZD1222 recipients whose second dose came at about 4 weeks and those whose second dose came at about 12 weeks were combined into one group, since spike-specific TCR depth and breadth did not differ between the two schedules. A total of under 250 trial participants underwent TCR sequencing, of whom 200 to 220 had received two doses of AZD1222 and around 25 had received two doses of the MenACWY control vaccine. Enrollment into the trials was organized by age into subgroups of 18-55, 56-69 and 70-plus years, and those subgroups contained around 150, 28 and 57 TCR-sequenced participants, respectively.

With regard to this clone: Its binding antigen is unknown. The sample holds no much larger clone one base away, and base qualities are not on file.

The paper's findings and limits, for the study overall: Because no day 14 peak-response samples were available, repertoires were characterized only after the peak T cell response. In the small 56-69-year group, the increase in depth fell short of significance, most likely because of low power. The vaccine-associated CD4 TCRs covered the entire spike protein, and the dominant responses fell in regions 160-218 and 743-854. Epitopes outside the regions mutated in the B.1.351 and B.1.1.7 variants were reportedly recognized by nearly half of the unique spike-specific TCRs. Conclusions about previously exposed vaccinees are limited, since just five or six AZD1222 recipients were seropositive for SARS-CoV-2 at baseline. After two AZD1222 doses, both the breadth and the depth of spike-specific TCRs were significantly higher than at day 0 and than in MenACWY recipients. Participants were mostly white British, with more females than males. The authors suggested clonal diversity may have been underestimated.

CDR1 and CDR2 are drawn from the germline V gene: KGHSH, LQKENI. The junction carries 14 bases between V and J, which are trimmed by 0 bases and 0 bases respectively. The CDR3 starts with the cysteine, ends with the phenylalanine, and has 17 residues. Left in the record is the CDR3 DNA by itself, 51 bases read in frame from the first base. The time point label of this sample denotes: baseline before first vaccination. Samples from vaccinated people were obtained from the UK trials COV001 and COV002, which included a single-blind randomized controlled phase 2/3 trial of AZD1222 (ChAdOx1 nCoV-19) in healthy adults. Trial participant PBMC samples were collected at day 0 and day 28 after the second dose for TCRbeta chain sequencing. The CDR3 regions of human TCRbeta chains were subjected to immunosequencing. In the original analysis: TCRs in the repertoires were compared against a reference library of SARS-CoV-2-specific TCRs that had been generated with the MIRA antigen-specificity platform. Breadth was defined as the fraction of unique TCRs that were SARS-CoV-2-associated, and depth was defined as the fraction of total T cells that were SARS-CoV-2-associated. Using the MIRA data, each spike-specific TCR was mapped to the spike region that the TCR reacts to and placed in a CD4 or CD8 class. Log10-transformed breadth and depth values were compared by one-way ANOVA with Sidak's multiple comparisons tests. TCRdb provides this immuneACCESS table in a form limited to in-frame rearrangements. Some clones are lacking; in checked studies, under half of them reflect an unresolved V gene, and why the rest are absent is not known. From that table come the V and J calls and clone size; the DNA was used to work out D and trimming. This sample has roughly 170,000 clones in its table, and around 90% of those were observed once. Roughly 0.49% of the sample belongs to the ten largest clones.

The chain uses TRBV18 and TRBJ1-2; a confident D gene designation cannot be given. Sequenced here: peripheral blood, sampled on day 0 of AZD1222 vaccination. This clonotype was obtained from an adult in good health. The sequence in DNA is TGTGCCAGCTCACCACCGGGTTCGAGGACTTCTAACTATGGCTACACCTTC. Its translation is CASSPPGSRTSNYGYTF.